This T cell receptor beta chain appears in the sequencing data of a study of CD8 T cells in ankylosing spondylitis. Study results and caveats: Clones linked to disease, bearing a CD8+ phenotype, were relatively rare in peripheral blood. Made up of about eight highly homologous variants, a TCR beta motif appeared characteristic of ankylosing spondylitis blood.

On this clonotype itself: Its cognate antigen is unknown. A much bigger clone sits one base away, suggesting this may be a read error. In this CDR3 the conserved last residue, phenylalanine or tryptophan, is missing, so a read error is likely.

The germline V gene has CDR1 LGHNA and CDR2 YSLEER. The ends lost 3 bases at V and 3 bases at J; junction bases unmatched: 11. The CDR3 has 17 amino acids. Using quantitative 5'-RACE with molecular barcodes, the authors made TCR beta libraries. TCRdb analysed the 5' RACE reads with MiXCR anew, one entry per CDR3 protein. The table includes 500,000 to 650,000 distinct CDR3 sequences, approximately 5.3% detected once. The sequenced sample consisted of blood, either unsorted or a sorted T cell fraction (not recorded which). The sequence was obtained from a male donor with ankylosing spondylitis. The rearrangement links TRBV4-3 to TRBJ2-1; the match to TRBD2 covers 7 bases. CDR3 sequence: CASSQKAASGFYNEQFS. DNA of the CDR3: TGCGCCAGCAGCCAGAAGGCCGCTAGCGGATTCTACAATGAGCAGTTCTCC.